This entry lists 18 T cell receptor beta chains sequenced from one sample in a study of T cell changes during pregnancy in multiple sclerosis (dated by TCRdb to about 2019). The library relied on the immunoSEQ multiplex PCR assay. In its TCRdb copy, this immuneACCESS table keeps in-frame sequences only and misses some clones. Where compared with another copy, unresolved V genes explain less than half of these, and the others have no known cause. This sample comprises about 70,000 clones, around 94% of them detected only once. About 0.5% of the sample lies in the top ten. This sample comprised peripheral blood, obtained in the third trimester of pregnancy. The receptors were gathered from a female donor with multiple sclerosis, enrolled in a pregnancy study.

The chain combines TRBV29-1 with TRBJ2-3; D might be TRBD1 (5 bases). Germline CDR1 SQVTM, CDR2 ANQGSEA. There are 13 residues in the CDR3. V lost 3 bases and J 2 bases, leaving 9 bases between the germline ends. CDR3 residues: CSVEVGPTDTQYF. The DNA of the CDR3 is TGCAGCGTTGAGGTGGGGCCCACAGATACGCAGTATTTT.

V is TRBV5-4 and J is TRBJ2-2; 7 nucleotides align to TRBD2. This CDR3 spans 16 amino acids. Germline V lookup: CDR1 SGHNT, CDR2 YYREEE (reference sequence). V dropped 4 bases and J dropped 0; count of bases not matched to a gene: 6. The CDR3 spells CASSGPGLPNTGELFF. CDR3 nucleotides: TGTGCCAGCAGCGGACCGGGACTACCGAACACCGGGGAGCTGTTTTTT. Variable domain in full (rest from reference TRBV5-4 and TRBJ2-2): ETGVTQSPTHLIKTRGQQVTLRCSSQSGHNTVSWYQQALGQGPQFIFQYYREEENGRGNFPPRFSGLQFPNYSSELNVNALELDDSALYLCASSGPGLPNTGELFFGEGSRLTVL.

This CDR3 reads CASSEAYGQTFYEQYF. Written as DNA, the CDR3 is TGTGCCAGCAGTGAGGCTTACGGACAGACCTTCTACGAGCAGTACTTC. V and J are TRBV6-1 and TRBJ2-7, with D possibly TRBD1 on 6 matching bases. The CDR3 is made up of 16 amino acids. Deletions cut 3 bases from V and 3 bases from J, with 18 bases between. Per germline, CDR1 MNHNS and CDR2 SASEGT.

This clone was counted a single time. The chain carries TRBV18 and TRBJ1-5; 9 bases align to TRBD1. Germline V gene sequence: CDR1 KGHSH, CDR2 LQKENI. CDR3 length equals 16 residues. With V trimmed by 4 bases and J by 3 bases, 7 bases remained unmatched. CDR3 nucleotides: TGTGCCAGCTCACGAGGGACAGGGTCCCACAATCAGCCCCAGCATTTT. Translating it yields CASSRGTGSHNQPQHF.

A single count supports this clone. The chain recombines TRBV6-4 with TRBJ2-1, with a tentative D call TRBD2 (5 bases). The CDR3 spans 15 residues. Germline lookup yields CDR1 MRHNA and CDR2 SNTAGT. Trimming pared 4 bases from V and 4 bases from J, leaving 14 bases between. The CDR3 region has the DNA TGTGCCAGCAGTGCCCTCTCGGGGTCTTACAATGAGCAGTTCTTC. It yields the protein CASSALSGSYNEQFF.

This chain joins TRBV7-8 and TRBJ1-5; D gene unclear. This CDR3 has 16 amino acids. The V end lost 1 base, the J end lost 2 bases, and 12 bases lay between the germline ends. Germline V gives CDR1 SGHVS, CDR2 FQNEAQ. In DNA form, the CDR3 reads TGTGCCAGCAGCTTAGGGCTGGGAGGAGGCAATCAGCCCCAGCATTTT. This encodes CASSLGLGGGNQPQHF. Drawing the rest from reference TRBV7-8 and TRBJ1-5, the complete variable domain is GAGVSQSPRYKVAKRGQDVALRCDPISGHVSLFWYQQALGQGPEFLTYFQNEAQLDKSGLPSDRFFAERPEGSVSTLKIQRTQQEDSAVYLCASSLGLGGGNQPQHFGDGTRLSIL.

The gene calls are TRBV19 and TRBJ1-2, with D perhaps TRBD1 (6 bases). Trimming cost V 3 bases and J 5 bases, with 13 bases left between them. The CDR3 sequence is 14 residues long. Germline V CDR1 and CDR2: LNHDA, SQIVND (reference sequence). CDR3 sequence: CASSISPQGYGYTF. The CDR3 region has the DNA TGTGCCAGTAGTATCTCGCCACAGGGATATGGCTACACCTTC.

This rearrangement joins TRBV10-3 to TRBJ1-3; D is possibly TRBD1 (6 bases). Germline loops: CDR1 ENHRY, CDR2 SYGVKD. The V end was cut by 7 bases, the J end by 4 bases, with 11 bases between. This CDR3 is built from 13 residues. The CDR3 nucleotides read TGTGCCATCACTGGGACACCCGGAAACACCATATATTTT. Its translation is CAITGTPGNTIYF.

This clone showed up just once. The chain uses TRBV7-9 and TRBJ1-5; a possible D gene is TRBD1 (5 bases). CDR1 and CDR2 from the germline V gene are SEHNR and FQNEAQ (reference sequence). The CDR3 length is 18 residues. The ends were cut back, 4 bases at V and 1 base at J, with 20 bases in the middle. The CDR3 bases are TGTGCCAGCAGCTCGACCTTGGCGGGGACCGACAGCAATCAGCCCCAGCATTTT. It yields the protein CASSSTLAGTDSNQPQHF.

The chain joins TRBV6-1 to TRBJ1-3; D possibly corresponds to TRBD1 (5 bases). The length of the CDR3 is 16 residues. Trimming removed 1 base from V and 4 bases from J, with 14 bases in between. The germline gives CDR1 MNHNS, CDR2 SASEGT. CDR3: CASSEDGRDIGNTIYF. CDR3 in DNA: TGTGCCAGCAGTGAAGATGGCAGGGATATCGGAAACACCATATATTTT.

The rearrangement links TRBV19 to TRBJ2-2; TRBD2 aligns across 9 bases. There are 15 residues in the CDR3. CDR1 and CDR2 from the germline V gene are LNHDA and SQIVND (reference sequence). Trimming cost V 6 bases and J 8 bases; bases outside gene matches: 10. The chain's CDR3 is CASRELAGIRGELFF. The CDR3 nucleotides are TGTGCCAGTAGAGAGCTAGCGGGGATCCGAGGGGAGCTGTTTTTT.

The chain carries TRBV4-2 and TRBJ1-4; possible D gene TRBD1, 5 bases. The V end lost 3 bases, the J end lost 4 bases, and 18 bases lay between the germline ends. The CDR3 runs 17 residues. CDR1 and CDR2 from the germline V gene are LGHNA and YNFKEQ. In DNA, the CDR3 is TGTGCCAGCAGCCAGGGTACCTTGGGGGGTTTTAATGAAAAACTGTTTTTT. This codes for CASSQGTLGGFNEKLFF.

The CDR3 loop reads CSVDADYGYTF. CDR3 in DNA: TGCAGCGTTGACGCGGATTATGGCTACACCTTC. The chain has TRBV29-1 and TRBJ1-2; D unclear. Germline loops: CDR1 SQVTM, CDR2 ANQGSEA. V lost 3 bases and J 5 bases, leaving 7 bases between the germline ends. This CDR3 spans 11 amino acids. Full variable domain (outside the CDR3, taken from reference TRBV29-1 and TRBJ1-2): SAVISQKPSRDICQRGTSLTIQCQVDSQVTMMFWYRQQPGQSLTLIATANQGSEATYESGFVIDKFPISRPNLTFSTLTVSNMSPEDSSIYLCSVDADYGYTFGSGTRLTVV.

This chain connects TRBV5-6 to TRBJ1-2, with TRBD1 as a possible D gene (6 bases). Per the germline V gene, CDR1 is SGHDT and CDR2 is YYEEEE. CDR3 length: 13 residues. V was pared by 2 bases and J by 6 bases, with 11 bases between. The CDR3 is CASSLGRGDGYTF. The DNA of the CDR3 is TGTGCCAGCAGCTTAGGCAGGGGCGATGGCTACACCTTC.

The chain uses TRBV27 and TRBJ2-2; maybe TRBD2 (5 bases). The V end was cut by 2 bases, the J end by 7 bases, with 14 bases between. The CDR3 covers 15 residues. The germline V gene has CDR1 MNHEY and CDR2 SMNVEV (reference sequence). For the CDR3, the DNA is TGTGCCAGCAGTTTAGAGTCCCTTGCGGGCGGGGAGCTGTTTTTT. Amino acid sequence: CASSLESLAGGELFF.

This CDR3 is CASSSTSGGYEQYF. The CDR3 DNA reads as TGTGCCAGCAGCTCGACTAGCGGGGGCTACGAGCAGTACTTC. This chain connects TRBV11-3 to TRBJ2-7, with 12 nucleotides matching TRBD2. The length of the CDR3 is 14 residues. With 4 bases clipped from V and 3 bases from J, the junction kept 1 base outside the gene matches. Per the germline V gene, CDR1 is SGHNT and CDR2 is YENEEA.

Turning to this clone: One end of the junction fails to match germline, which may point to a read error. Here the CDR3 DNA reads TGCAGCGTTAAAGACGTTAATGGCTACACCTTC. It yields the protein CSVKDVNGYTF. This chain links TRBV29-1 with TRBJ1-2; D remains ambiguous. Germline lookup yields CDR1 SQVTM and CDR2 ANQGSEA. The CDR3 runs 11 residues.

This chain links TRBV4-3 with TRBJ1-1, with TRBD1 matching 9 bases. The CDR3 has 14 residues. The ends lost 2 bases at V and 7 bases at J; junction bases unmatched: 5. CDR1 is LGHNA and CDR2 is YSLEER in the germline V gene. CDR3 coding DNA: TGCGCCAGCAGCCAAAAGGGACAGGGATTTGAAGCTTTCTTT. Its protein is CASSQKGQGFEAFF.